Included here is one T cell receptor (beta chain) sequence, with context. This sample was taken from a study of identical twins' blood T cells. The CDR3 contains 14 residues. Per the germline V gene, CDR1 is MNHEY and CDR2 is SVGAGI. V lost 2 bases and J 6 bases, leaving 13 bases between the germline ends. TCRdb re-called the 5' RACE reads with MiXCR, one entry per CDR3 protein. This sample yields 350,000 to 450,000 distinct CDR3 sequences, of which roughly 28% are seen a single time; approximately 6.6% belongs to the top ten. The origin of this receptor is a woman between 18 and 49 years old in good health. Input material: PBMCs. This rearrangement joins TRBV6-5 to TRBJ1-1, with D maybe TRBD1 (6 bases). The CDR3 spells CASSYLGARSEAFF. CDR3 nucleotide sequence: TGTGCCAGCAGTTACCTGGGGGCTCGATCTGAAGCTTTCTTT.